This T cell receptor beta chain was recorded in a study of blood T cells in healthy people across ages. This CDR3 spans 15 amino acids. Per the germline V gene, CDR1 is SGDLS and CDR2 is YYNGEE. Sample-barcoded 5' priming and a J-beta primer mix drove a second PCR of roughly 6 to 12 cycles. TCRdb processed the 5' RACE reads anew with MiXCR; each CDR3 protein has one entry. Of 650,000 to 900,000 distinct CDR3 sequences in the sample, approximately 67% were seen once. Each sample used at least 6 million PBMCs. The chain is built from TRBV9 and TRBJ2-1, with TRBD1 as a possible D gene (6 bases). The J call could be wrong; TRBJ2-7 is a better fit for the DNA end. The sample was blood. The clonotype originates from a man aged 30-40 years in good health. CDR3 region: CASSVGQGAYNEQYF. The DNA for the CDR3 is TGTGCCAGCAGCGTGGGACAAGGGGCTTACAATGAGCAGTACTTC.